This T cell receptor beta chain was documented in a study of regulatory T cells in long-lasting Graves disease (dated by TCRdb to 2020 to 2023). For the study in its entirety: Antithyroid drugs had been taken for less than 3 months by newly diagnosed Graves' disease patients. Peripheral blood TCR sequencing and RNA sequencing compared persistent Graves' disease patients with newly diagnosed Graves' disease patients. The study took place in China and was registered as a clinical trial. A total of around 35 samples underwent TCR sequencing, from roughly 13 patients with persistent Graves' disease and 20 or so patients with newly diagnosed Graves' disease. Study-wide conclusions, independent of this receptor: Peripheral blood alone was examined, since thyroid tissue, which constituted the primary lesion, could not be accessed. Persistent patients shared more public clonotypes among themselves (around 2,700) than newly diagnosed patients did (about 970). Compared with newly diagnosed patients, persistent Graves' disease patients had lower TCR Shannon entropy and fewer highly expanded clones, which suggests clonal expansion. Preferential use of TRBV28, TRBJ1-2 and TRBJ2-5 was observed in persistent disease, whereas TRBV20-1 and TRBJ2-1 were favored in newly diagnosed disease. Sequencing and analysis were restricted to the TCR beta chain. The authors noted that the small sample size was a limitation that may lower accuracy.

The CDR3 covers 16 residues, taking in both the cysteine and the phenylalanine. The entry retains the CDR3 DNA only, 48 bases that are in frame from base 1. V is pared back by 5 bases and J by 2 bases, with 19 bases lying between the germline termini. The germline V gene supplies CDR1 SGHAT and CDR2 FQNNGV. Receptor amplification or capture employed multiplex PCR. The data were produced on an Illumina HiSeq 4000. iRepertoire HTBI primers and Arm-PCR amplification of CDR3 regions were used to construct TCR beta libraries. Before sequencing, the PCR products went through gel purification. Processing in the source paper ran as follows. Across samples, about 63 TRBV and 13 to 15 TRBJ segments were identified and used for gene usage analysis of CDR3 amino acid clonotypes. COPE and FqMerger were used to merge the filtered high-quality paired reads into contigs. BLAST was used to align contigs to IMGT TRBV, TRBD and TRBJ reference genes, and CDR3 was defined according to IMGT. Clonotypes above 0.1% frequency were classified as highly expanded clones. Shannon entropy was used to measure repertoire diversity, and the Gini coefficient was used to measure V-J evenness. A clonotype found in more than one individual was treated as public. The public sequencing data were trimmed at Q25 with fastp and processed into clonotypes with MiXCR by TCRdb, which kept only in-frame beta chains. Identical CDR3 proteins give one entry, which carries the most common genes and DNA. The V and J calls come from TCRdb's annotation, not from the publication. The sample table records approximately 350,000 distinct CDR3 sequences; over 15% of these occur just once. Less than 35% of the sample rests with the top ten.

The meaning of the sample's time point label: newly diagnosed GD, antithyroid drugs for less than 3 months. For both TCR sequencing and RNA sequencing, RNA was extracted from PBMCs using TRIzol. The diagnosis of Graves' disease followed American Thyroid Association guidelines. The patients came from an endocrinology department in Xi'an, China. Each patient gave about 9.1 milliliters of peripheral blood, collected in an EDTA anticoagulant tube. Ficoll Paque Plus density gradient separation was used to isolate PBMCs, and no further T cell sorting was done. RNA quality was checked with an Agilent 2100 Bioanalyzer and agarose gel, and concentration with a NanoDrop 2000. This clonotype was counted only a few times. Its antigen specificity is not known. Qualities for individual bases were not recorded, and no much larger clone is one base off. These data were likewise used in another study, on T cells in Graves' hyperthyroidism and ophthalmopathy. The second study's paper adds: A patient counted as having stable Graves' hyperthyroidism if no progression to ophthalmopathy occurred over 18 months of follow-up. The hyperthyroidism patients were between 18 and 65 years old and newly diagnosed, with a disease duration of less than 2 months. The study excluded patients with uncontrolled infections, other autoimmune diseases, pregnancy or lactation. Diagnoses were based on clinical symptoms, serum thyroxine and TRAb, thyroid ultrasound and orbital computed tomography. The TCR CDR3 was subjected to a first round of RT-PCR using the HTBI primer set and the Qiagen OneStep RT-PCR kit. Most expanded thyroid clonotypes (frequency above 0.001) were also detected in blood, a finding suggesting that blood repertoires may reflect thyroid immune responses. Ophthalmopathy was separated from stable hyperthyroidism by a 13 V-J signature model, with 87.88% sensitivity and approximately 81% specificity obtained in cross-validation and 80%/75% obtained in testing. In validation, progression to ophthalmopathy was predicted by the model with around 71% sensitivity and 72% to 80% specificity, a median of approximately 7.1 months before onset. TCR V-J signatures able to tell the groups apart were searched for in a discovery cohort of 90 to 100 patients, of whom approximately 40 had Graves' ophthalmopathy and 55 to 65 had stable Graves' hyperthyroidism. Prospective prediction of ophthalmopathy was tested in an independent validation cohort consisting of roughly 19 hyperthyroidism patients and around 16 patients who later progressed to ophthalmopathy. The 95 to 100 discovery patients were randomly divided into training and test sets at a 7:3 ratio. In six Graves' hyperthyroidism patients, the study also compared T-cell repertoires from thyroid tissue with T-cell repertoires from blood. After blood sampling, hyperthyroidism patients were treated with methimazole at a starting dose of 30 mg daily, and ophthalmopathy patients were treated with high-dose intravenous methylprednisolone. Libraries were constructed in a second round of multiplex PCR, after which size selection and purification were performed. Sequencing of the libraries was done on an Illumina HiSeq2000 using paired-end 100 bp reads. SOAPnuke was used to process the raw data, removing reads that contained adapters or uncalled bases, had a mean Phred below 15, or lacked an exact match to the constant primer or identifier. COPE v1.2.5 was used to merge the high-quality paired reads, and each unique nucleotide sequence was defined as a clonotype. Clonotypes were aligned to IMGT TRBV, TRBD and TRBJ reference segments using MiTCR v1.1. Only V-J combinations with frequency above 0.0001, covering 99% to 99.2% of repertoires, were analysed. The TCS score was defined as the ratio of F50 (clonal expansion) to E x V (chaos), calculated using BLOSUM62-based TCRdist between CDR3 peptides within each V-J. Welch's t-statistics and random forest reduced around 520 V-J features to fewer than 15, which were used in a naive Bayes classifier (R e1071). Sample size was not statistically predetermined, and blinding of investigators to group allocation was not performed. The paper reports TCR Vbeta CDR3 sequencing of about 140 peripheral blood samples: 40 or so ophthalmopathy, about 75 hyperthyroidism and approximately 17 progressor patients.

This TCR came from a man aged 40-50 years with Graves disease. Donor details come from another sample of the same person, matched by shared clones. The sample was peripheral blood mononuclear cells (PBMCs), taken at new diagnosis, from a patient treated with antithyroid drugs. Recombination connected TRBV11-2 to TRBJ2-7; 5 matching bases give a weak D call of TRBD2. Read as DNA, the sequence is TGTGCCAGCAGCCTCCGGGATGTCGACGGAGCCTACGAGCAGTACTTC. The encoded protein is CASSLRDVDGAYEQYF.